The sequence of this T cell receptor (beta chain) was determined in a study of shared clonotypes between healthy human individuals. General study points: In having few donors, the study represented limited genetic and exposure-history diversity.

V lost 1 base, J lost 2 bases, and 3 bases stayed unmatched. The CDR3 totals 15 residues. The V gene's germline CDR1 is SSHAT and CDR2 FNYEAQ (reference sequence). Assay: immunoSEQ multiplex PCR; the TCRdb copy retains only in-frame clones and omits some. Found here are fewer than 850,000 clones, 90% of them singletons; the top ten hold about a third. With regard to this clone: Its specificity is not known.

Sequenced sample: memory CD8+ T cells from PBMCs. Sample subset: CD45RO+ cells pooled with CCR7-negative TemRA cells. The chain is built from TRBV7-7 and TRBJ2-7, with TRBD2 identical over 9 bases. The TCR sequence derives from a man younger than 30 in good health. Some clones in this sample may be carry-over from other donors' samples. CDR3 DNA: TGTGCCAGCAGCTTAGGGGCTAGCGGGACCTACGAGCAGTACTTC. Amino acids: CASSLGASGTYEQYF.